This TCR beta chain comes out of a study of T cell repertoires in cytomegalovirus infection. Across the study: Shared public TCR beta signatures pointed to both CMV infection and a matching HLA type.

This clonotype has at least ten counts. TCRdb recomputed calls from the reads with MiXCR, one row per CDR3 protein. The sample carries a few hundred thousand distinct CDR3 sequences, 9.5% recorded once. Looked up from germline, CDR1 is SGHTA and CDR2 is FQGTGA. The V gene lost 1 base and the J gene lost 13 bases, with 11 bases spanning the gap. The CDR3 runs 13 residues. Sequenced material: PBMCs. This chain connects TRBV7-3 to TRBJ1-6; D ambiguous. The sequence derives from a human donor in good health (CMV status not recorded). Some clones in this sample may be carry-over from other donors' samples. The CDR3 sequence: CASSLISGGPLHF. As DNA, the CDR3 is TGTGCCAGCAGCTTAATATCGGGAGGGCCCCTCCACTTT.